This T cell receptor beta chain is drawn from a study of cytomegalovirus exposure and HLA in healthy donors. Study-wide results and limits: Most observed TCR sequences were rare, whereas some public TCRs were detected in many donors.

CDR1 is MNHEY, CDR2 SVGAGI, per germline. V dropped 5 bases and J dropped 0 bases, with 14 bases sitting between them. This CDR3 spans 15 amino acids. Regarding this clone: Its cognate antigen is unknown.

Vbeta (60) and Jbeta (13) primers were used in the PCR. Data came from immunoSEQ multiplex PCR; TCRdb stores just in-frame clones and leaves some out. The sample consists of 200,000 to 300,000 clones, 84% of them appearing once. Sequencing was carried out using PBMCs. V gene TRBV6-5 combines with J gene TRBJ2-7; D perhaps matches TRBD2 (7 bases). This receptor was taken from a woman in her thirties or forties in good health and CMV-seropositive. CDR3 bases: TGTGCCAGCAGTACACCAGCGGGACACTCCTACGAGCAGTACTTC. Translated, it gives CASSTPAGHSYEQYF.